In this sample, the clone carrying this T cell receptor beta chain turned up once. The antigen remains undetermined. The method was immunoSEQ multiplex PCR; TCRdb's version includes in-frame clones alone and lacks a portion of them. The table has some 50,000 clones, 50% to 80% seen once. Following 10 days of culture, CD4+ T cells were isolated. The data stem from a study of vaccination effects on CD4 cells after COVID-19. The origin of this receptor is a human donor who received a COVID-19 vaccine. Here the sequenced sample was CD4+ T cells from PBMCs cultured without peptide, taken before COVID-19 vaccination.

Written as DNA, the CDR3 is TGTGCCAGCAGGCGACAGGGGTCGTCCTACGAGCAGTACTTC. Amino acids: CASRRQGSSYEQYF. This chain joins TRBV27 and TRBJ2-7; 8 bases fit TRBD1. This CDR3 spans 14 amino acids. Looked up from germline, CDR1 is MNHEY and CDR2 is SMNVEV (reference sequence). The trim removed 6 bases at V and 1 base at J, leaving 5 bases unmatched.